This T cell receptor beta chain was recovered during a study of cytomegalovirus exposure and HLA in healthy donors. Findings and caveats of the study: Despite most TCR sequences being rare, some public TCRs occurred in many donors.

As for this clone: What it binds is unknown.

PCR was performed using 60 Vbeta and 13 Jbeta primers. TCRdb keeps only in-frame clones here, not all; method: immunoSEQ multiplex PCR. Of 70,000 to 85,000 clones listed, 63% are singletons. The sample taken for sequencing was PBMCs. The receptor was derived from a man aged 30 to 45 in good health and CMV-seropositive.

CDR3 residues: CASSYSTGSGYTF. The CDR3 nucleotides are TGTGCCAGCAGTTACTCGACAGGCTCTGGCTACACCTTC. The gene calls are TRBV6-5 and TRBJ1-2; D might be TRBD1 (6 bases). Trimming pared 0 bases from V and 7 bases from J, leaving 9 bases between. Germline V gives CDR1 MNHEY, CDR2 SVGAGI. CDR3 size: 13 residues.